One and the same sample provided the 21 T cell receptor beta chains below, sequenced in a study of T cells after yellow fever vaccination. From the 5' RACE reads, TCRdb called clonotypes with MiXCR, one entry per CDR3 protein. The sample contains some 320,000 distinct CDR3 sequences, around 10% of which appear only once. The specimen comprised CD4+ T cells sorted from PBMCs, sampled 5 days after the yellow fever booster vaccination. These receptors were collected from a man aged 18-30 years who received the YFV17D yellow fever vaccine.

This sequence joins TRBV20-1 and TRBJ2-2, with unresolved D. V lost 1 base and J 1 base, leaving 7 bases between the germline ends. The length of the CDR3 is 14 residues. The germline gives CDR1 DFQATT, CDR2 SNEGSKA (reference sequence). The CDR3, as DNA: TGCAGTGCTAGAGTCTTGGGGAACACCGGGGAGCTGTTTTTT. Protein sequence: CSARVLGNTGELFF.

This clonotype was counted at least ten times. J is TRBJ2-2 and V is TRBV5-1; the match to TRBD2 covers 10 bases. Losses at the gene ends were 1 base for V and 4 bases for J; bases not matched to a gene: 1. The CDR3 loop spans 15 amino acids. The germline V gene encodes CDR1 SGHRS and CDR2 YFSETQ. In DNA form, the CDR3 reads TGCGCCAGCAGCTTGCTAGCGGGAGTCACCGGGGAGCTGTTTTTT. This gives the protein CASSLLAGVTGELFF.

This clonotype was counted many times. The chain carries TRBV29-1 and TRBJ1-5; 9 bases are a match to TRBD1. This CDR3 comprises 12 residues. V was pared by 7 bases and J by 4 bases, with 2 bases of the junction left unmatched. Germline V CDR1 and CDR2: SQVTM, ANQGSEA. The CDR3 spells CSAGTGNQPQHF. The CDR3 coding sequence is TGCAGCGCCGGGACAGGGAATCAGCCCCAGCATTTT. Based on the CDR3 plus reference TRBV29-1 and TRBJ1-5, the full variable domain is SAVISQKPSRDICQRGTSLTIQCQVDSQVTMMFWYRQQPGQSLTLIATANQGSEATYESGFVIDKFPISRPNLTFSTLTVSNMSPEDSSIYLCSAGTGNQPQHFGDGTRLSIL.

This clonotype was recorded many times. The CDR3 DNA is TGTGCCAGCAGTCACACAAGGACAGGGAGCGGCGAGACCCAGTACTTC. Its translation is CASSHTRTGSGETQYF. The chain joins TRBV27 to TRBJ2-5, with 8 bases that match TRBD1. This CDR3 region has 16 residues. Germline V CDR1 and CDR2: MNHEY, SMNVEV (reference sequence). V lost 5 bases, J lost 5 bases, and 13 bases stayed unmatched.

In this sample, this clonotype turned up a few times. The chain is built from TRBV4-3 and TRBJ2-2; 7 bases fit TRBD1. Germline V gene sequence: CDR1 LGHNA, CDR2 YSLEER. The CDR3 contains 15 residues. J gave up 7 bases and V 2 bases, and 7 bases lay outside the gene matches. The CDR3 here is CASSQRDRVGGELFF. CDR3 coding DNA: TGCGCCAGCAGCCAACGAGACAGGGTAGGCGGGGAGCTGTTTTTT.

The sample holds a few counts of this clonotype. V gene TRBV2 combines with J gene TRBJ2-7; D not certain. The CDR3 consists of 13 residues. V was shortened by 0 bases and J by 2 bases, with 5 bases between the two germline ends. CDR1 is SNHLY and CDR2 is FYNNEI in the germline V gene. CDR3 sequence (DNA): TGTGCCAGCAGTGAAGCGGTAGCCTACGAGCAGTACTTC. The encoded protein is CASSEAVAYEQYF. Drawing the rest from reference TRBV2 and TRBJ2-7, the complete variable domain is EPEVTQTPSHQVTQMGQEVILRCVPISNHLYFYWYRQILGQKVEFLVSFYNNEISEKSEIFDDQFSVERPDGSNFTLKIRSTKLEDSAMYFCASSEAVAYEQYFGPGTRLTVT.

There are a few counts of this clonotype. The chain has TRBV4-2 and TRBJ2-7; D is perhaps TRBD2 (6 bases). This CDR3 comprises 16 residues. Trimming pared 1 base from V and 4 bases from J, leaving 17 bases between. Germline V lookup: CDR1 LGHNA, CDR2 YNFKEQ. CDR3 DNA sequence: TGTGCCAGCAGCCAAGGGGGACTCTCCCTTTTTTACGAGCAGTACTTC. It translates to CASSQGGLSLFYEQYF.

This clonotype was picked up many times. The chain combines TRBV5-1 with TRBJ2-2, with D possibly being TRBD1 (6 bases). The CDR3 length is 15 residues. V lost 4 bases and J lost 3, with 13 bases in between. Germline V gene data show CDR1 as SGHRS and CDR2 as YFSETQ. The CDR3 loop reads CASSTMTGDTGELFF. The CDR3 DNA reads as TGCGCCAGCAGCACGATGACAGGAGACACCGGGGAGCTGTTTTTT.

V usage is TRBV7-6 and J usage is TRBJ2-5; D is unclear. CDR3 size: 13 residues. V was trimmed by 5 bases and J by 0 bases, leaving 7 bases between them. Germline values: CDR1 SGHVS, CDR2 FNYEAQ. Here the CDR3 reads CASSQGHQETQYF. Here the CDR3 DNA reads TGTGCCAGCAGCCAAGGGCACCAAGAGACCCAGTACTTC. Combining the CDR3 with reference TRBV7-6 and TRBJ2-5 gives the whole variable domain GAGVSQSPRYKVTKRGQDVALRCDPISGHVSLYWYRQALGQGPEFLTYFNYEAQQDKSGLPNDRFSAERPEGSISTLTIQRTEQRDSAMYRCASSQGHQETQYFGPGTRLLVL.

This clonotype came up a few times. The CDR3 is CASSQEALAGGELFF. In DNA form, the CDR3 reads TGCGCCAGCAGCCAAGAGGCTCTAGCGGGGGGGGAGCTGTTTTTT. The V and J genes are TRBV4-3 and TRBJ2-2; 9 bases are a match to TRBD2. The trim removed 0 bases at V and 8 bases at J, leaving 4 bases unmatched. The CDR3 is 15 amino acids. Germline V lookup: CDR1 LGHNA, CDR2 YSLEER.

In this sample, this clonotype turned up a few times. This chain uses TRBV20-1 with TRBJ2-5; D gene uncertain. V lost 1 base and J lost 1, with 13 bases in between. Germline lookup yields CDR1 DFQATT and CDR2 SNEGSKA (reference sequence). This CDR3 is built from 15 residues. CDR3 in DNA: TGCAGTGCTAGAGTCAGTACCGGAATCCAAGAGACCCAGTACTTC. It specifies CSARVSTGIQETQYF.

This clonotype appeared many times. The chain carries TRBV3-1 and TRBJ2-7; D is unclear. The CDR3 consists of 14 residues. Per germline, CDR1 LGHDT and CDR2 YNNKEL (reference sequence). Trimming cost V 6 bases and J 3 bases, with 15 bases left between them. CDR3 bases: TGTGCCAGCAGGCACCAACGGGTTGTCTACGAGCAGTACGTC. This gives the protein CASRHQRVVYEQYV.

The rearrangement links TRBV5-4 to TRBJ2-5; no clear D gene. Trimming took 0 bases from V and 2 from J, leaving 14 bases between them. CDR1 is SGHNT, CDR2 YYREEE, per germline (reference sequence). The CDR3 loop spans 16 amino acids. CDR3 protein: CASSLAEPSLQETQYF. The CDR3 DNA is TGTGCCAGCAGCTTGGCGGAGCCCTCCTTACAAGAGACCCAGTACTTC.

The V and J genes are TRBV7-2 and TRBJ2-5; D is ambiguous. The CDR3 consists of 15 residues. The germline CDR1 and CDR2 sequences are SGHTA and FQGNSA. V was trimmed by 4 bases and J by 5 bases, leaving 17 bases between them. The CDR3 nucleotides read TGTGCCAGCAGCTCCGCATGGTATGGGGTTGAGACCCAGTACTTC. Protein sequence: CASSSAWYGVETQYF. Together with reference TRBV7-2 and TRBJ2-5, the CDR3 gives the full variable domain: GAGVSQSPSNKVTEKGKDVELRCDPISGHTALYWYRQSLGQGLEFLIYFQGNSAPDKSGLPSDRFSAERTGGSVSTLTIQRTQQEDSAVYLCASSSAWYGVETQYFGPGTRLLVL.

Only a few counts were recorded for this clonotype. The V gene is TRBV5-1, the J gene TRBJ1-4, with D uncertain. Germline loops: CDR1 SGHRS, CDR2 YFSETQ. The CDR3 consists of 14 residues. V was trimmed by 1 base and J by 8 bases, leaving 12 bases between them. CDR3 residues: CASSLRSGGEKLFF. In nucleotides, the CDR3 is TGCGCCAGCAGCTTGAGGTCCGGAGGGGAAAAACTGTTTTTT.

The CDR3 region is CASSLGQVIHEQYF. Here the CDR3 DNA reads TGTGCCAGCAGCTTGGGACAGGTCATCCACGAGCAGTACTTC. J is TRBJ2-7 and V is TRBV7-2; 8 bases line up with TRBD1. Looked up from germline, CDR1 is SGHTA and CDR2 is FQGNSA. After removal of 3 bases from V and 5 bases from J, the junction contained 6 bases not matched to a gene. This CDR3 is 14 amino acids long.

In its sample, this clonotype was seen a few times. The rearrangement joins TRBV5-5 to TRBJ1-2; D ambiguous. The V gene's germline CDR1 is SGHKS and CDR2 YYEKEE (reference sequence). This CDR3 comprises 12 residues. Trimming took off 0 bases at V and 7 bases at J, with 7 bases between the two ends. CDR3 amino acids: CASSLVPGGYTF. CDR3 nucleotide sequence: TGTGCCAGCAGCTTGGTACCAGGTGGCTACACCTTC.

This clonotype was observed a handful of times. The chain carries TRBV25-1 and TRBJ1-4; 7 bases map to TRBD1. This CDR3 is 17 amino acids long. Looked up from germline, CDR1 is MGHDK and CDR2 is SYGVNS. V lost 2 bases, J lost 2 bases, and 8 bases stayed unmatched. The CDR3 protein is CASSEGGRGGTNEKLFF. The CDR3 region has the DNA TGTGCCAGCAGTGAAGGGGGCAGGGGGGGGACTAATGAAAAACTGTTTTTT.

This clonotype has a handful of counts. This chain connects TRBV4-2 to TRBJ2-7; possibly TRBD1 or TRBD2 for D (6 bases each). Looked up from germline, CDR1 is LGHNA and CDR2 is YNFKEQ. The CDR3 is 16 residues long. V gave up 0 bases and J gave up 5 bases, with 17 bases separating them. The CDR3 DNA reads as TGTGCCAGCAGCCAAGATCCGGGGGCGCCGTACAACGAGCAGTACTTC. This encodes CASSQDPGAPYNEQYF.

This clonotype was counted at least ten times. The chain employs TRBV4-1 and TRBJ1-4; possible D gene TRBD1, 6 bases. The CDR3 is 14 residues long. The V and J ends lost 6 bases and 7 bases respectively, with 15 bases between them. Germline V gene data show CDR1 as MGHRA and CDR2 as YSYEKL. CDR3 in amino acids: CASRNTGKFEKLFF. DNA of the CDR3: TGCGCCAGCAGAAATACAGGGAAGTTTGAAAAACTGTTTTTT.

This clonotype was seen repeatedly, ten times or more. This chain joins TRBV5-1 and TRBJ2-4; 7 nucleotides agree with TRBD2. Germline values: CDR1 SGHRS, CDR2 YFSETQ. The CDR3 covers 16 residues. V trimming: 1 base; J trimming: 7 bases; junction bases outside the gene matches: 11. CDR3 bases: TGCGCCAGCAGCTTGTTGGCTAGCGGCGAGTGGAACATTCAGTACTTC. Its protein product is CASSLLASGEWNIQYF.